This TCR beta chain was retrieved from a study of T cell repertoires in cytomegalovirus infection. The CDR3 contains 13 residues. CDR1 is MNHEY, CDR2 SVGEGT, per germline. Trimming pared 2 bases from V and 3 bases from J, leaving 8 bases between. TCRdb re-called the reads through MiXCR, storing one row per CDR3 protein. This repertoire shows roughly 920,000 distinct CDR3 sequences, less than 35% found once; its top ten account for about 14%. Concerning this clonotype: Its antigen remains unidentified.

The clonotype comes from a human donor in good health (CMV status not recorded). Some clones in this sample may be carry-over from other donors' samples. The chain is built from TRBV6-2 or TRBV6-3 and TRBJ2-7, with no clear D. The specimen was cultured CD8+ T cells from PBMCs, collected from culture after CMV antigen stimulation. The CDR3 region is CASSYLERYEQYV. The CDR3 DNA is TGTGCCAGCAGTTACCTGGAGCGCTACGAGCAGTACGTC.